This TCR beta chain was recovered during a study of response to subunit inactivated influenza vaccine. TCRdb fed the RT-PCR reads into MiXCR, producing one record per CDR3 protein. The sample has about 780,000 distinct CDR3 sequences, about 18% seen once. Trimming cost V 0 bases and J 6 bases, with 9 bases left between them. The CDR3 is 14 amino acids. The germline CDR1 and CDR2 sequences are SGHRS and YFSETQ. About this clonotype: The target antigen is unknown.

Study-wide findings and caveats: It was the authors' suggestion that each seasonal influenza vaccination recruits few new T cells.

This specimen consisted of PBMCs from blood, obtained around 5 days after vaccination. The rearrangement joins TRBV5-1 to TRBJ1-4; D ambiguous. This receptor was identified in a man aged 50-60 years who received an inactivated influenza vaccine. CDR3 sequence: CASSLVGEDEKLFF. In DNA, the CDR3 is TGCGCCAGCAGCTTGGTCGGGGAAGATGAAAAACTGTTTTTT.